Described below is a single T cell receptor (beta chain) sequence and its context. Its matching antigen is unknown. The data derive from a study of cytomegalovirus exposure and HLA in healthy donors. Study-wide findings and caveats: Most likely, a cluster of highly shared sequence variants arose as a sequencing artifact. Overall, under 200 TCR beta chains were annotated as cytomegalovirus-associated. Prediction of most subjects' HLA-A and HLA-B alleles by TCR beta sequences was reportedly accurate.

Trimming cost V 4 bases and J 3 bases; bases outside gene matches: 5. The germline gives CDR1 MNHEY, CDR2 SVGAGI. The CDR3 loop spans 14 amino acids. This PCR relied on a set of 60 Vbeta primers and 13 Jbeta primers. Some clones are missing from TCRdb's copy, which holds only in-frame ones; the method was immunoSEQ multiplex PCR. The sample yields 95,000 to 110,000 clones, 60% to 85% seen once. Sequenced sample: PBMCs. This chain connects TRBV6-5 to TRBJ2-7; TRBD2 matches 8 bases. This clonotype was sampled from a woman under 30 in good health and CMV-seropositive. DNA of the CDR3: TGTGCCAGCAGTTCCGCCGGGGGGGGCTACGAGCAGTACTTC. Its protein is CASSSAGGGYEQYF.